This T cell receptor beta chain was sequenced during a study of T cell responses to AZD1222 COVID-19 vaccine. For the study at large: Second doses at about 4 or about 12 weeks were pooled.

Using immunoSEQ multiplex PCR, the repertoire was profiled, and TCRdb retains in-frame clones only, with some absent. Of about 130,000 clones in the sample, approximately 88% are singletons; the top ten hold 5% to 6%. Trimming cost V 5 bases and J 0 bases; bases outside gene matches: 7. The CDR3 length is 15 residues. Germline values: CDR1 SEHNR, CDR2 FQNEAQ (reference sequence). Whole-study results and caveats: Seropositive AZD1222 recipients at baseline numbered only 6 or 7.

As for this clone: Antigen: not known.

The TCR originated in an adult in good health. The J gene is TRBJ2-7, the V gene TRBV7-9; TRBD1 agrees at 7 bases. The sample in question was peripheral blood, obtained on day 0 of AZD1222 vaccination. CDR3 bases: TGTGCCAGCAGCCCCGGGACAGAGAGCTCCTACGAGCAGTACTTC. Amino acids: CASSPGTESSYEQYF.